Below, 13 T cell receptor beta chains from the same sample are listed, as sequenced in a study of beta chain features in type 1 diabetes. Study conclusions and caveats: Shorter TCRB CDR3s, moderately but significantly so, marked every one of the four CD4+ subsets in Type 1 diabetes patients.

No antigens are known for them. All of the isolated RNA was reverse transcribed, so expressed TCRB transcripts were sequenced. Measured with immunoSEQ multiplex PCR; TCRdb has only the in-frame clones, and not every one. The table lists 150,000 to 170,000 clones, about 9.3% of them singletons. Sequencing input: central memory CD4+ T cells from blood. These TCRs come from a man in his thirties or forties with type 1 diabetes.

This clone was seen a few times. The sample holds other DNA sequences that translate to the same CDR3. The chain carries TRBV5-1 and TRBJ1-2; D gene ambiguous. The CDR3 runs to 12 residues. CDR1 is SGHRS, CDR2 YFSETQ, per germline. The V end lost 0 bases, the J end lost 4 bases, and 4 bases lay between the germline ends. The CDR3 loop reads CASSLDSYGYTF. In nucleotides, the CDR3 is TGCGCCAGCAGCTTGGACAGCTATGGCTACACCTTC.

The gene calls are TRBV7-2 and TRBJ2-5, with 7 bases that match TRBD1. CDR3 length: 13 residues. CDR1 SGHTA and CDR2 FQGNSA come from the germline V gene. Trimming cost V 5 bases and J 2 bases; bases outside gene matches: 2. As DNA, the CDR3 is TGTGCCAGCAGCCAGGGGGAACAAGAGACCCAGTACTTC. It translates to CASSQGEQETQYF. Drawing the rest from reference TRBV7-2 and TRBJ2-5, the complete variable domain is GAGVSQSPSNKVTEKGKDVELRCDPISGHTALYWYRQSLGQGLEFLIYFQGNSAPDKSGLPSDRFSAERTGGSVSTLTIQRTQQEDSAVYLCASSQGEQETQYFGPGTRLLVL.

This clone has just a few counts. The gene calls are TRBV27 and TRBJ2-7; 9 bases map to TRBD1. The germline gives CDR1 MNHEY, CDR2 SMNVEV (reference sequence). The CDR3 covers 14 residues. V was pared by 6 bases and J by 6 bases, with 9 bases of the junction left unmatched. CDR3 residues: CASSCTGTGCEQYF. The CDR3 DNA follows: TGTGCCAGCAGCTGCACCGGGACAGGGTGCGAGCAGTACTTC.

This clone was recorded a few times. The chain has TRBV11-3 and TRBJ2-5; 9 positions match TRBD1. This CDR3 comprises 14 residues. Germline CDR1 and CDR2: SGHNT and YENEEA. The V segment lost 5 bases and the J segment 5 bases; nucleotides outside the gene matches: 6. Here the CDR3 DNA reads TGTGCCAGCAGCCGACAGGGGGTTGGGGAGACCCAGTACTTC. Encoded protein: CASSRQGVGETQYF. Based on the CDR3 plus reference TRBV11-3 and TRBJ2-5, the full variable domain is EAGVVQSPRYKIIEKKQPVAFWCNPISGHNTLYWYLQNLGQGPELLIRYENEEAVDDSQLPKDRFSAERLKGVDSTLKIQPAELGDSAVYLCASSRQGVGETQYFGPGTRLLVL.

The V gene is TRBV7-2, the J gene TRBJ2-3; D might be TRBD2 (6 bases). V lost 3 bases, J lost 0 bases, and 10 bases lay in between. The CDR3 consists of 15 residues. The germline V gene encodes CDR1 SGHTA and CDR2 FQGNSA. CDR3 in amino acids: CASSLASVSTDTQYF. The CDR3 DNA is TGTGCCAGCAGCTTGGCTAGCGTCAGCACAGATACGCAGTATTTT.

The gene calls are TRBV19 and TRBJ1-5; D is perhaps TRBD1 (5 bases). CDR3 size: 16 residues. Germline CDR1 LNHDA, CDR2 SQIVND (reference sequence). V was pared by 7 bases and J by 4 bases, with 20 bases between. The CDR3 sequence is CASTTGRGGANQPQHF. The CDR3 DNA reads as TGTGCCAGTACCACGGGGAGGGGTGGAGCAAATCAGCCCCAGCATTTT.

This rearrangement joins TRBV20-1 to TRBJ1-2; TRBD1 matches at 7 bases. Germline V gene data show CDR1 as DFQATT and CDR2 as SNEGSKA (reference sequence). Trimming at V came to 6 bases and at J to 6 bases, leaving 4 bases not matched to a gene. CDR3 length: 11 amino acids. The CDR3 DNA reads TGCAGTGCCCCGACAGGGAATGGCTACACCTTC. Encoded protein: CSAPTGNGYTF.

With respect to this clone: The same CDR3 can be traced to other DNA sequences in this sample. The V and J genes are TRBV7-3 and TRBJ2-3; a weak D match, TRBD2 (5 bases). The germline V gene encodes CDR1 SGHTA and CDR2 FQGTGA. V was pared by 0 bases and J by 1 base, with 5 bases between. This CDR3 spans 14 amino acids. The CDR3 protein is CASSLTSGTDTQYF. The CDR3 DNA reads TGTGCCAGCAGCTTAACTAGCGGCACAGATACGCAGTATTTT.

The chain links TRBV15 to TRBJ2-7; 13 bases match TRBD2. Trimming at V came to 5 bases and at J to 4 bases, leaving 8 bases not matched to a gene. Germline V gene sequence: CDR1 LNHNV, CDR2 YYDKDF (reference sequence). This CDR3 has 16 amino acids. CDR3: CATSGGGTSGIYEQYF. CDR3 coding DNA: TGTGCCACCAGCGGGGGAGGGACTAGCGGGATTTACGAGCAGTACTTC.

The J gene is TRBJ2-2, the V gene TRBV9; 8 bases map to TRBD2. CDR3 length: 19 amino acids. CDR1 and CDR2 from the germline V gene are SGDLS and YYNGEE. The trim removed 0 bases at V and 1 base at J, leaving 11 bases unmatched. The CDR3 protein is CASSVASGRRGWNTGELFF. CDR3 in DNA: TGTGCCAGCAGCGTAGCGAGCGGGAGAAGAGGTTGGAACACCGGGGAGCTGTTTTTT. The full variable domain, its missing parts supplied by reference TRBV9 and TRBJ2-2, is DSGVTQTPKHLITATGQRVTLRCSPRSGDLSVYWYQQSLDQGLQFLIQYYNGEERAKGNILERFSAQQFPDLHSELNLSSLELGDSALYFCASSVASGRRGWNTGELFFGEGSRLTVL.

The rearrangement links TRBV7-3 to TRBJ1-1; unclear D gene. The CDR3 covers 13 residues. V lost 6 bases to trimming and J lost 1 base, with 9 bases between them. Looked up from germline, CDR1 is SGHTA and CDR2 is FQGTGA. The CDR3 DNA sequence: TGTGCCAGCAGTCAAGACAAGAACACTGAAGCTTTCTTT. This encodes CASSQDKNTEAFF.

This clone was counted between two and nine times. This chain links TRBV4-3 with TRBJ1-2; TRBD1 matches 9 bases. Germline CDR1 and CDR2: LGHNA and YSLEER. This CDR3 has 16 amino acids. With V trimmed by 1 base and J by 2 bases, 5 bases remained unmatched. The CDR3 nucleotides read TGCGCCAGCAGCCAAGCCCGGGACAGGGACAACTATGGCTACACCTTC. It is translated as CASSQARDRDNYGYTF.

This clone was recorded at least ten times. This chain joins TRBV7-8 and TRBJ2-4; possibly TRBD1 for D (6 bases). Germline V gives CDR1 SGHVS, CDR2 FQNEAQ. V lost 5 bases and J lost 15, with 14 bases in between. The CDR3 runs to 11 residues. CDR3 amino acids: CASSPGQRAYF. CDR3 DNA: TGTGCCAGCAGCCCAGGACAGAGGGCGTACTTC.